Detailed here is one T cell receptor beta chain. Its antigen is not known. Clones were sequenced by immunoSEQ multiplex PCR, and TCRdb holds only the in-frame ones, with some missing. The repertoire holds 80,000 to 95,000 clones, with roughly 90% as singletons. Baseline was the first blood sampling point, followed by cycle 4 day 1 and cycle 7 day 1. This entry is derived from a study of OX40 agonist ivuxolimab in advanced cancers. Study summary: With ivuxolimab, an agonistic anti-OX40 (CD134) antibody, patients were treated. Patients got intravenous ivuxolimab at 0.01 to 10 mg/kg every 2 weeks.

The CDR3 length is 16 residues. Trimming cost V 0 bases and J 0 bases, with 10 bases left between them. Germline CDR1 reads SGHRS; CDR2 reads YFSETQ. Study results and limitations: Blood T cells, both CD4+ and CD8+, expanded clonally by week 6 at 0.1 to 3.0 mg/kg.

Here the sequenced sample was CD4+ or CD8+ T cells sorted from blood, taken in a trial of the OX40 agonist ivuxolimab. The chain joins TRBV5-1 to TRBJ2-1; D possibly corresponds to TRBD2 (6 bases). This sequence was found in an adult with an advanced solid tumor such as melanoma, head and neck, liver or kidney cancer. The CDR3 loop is CASSLAGDSSYNEQFF. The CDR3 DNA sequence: TGCGCCAGCAGCTTGGCGGGGGATAGCTCCTACAATGAGCAGTTCTTC.